This TCR beta chain comes out of a study of T-cell memory formation after mild COVID-19. TCRdb reanalysed the 5' RACE reads using MiXCR and keeps one entry per CDR3 protein. The sample includes about 350,000 distinct CDR3 sequences, roughly an eighth seen only once; the top ten take roughly 20%. V was trimmed by 2 bases and J by 5 bases, leaving 6 bases between them. CDR3 length: 13 residues. CDR1 and CDR2 from the germline V gene are MNHEY and SVGAGI. The source material was PBMCs or a T cell subset sorted from them (not recorded which). The receptor comes from a man aged 18 to 29 who had mild COVID-19 (a few samples of this study predate the infection). Cell type and time point are not known. The chain combines TRBV6-5 with TRBJ2-2; D is undetermined. CDR3 in DNA: TGTGCCAGCAGTTACCAGTGGACCGGGGAGCTGTTTTTT. It specifies CASSYQWTGELFF.